The T cell receptor (beta chain) under discussion was sequenced for a study of regulatory T cells in long-lasting Graves disease. This CDR3 comprises 15 residues. CDR1 and CDR2 from the germline V gene are SGHRS and YFSETQ. Trimming took 2 bases from V and 0 from J, leaving 9 bases between them. This clonotype has a count of ten or more. Antigen: not known. Time point meaning: newly diagnosed GD, antithyroid drugs for less than 3 months. Preparation of the TCR library used RNA extracted from PBMCs. Construction of the TCR beta libraries employed iRepertoire HTBI primers in conjunction with Arm-PCR of CDR3 regions. In TCRdb, the multiplex PCR reads were re-called with MiXCR into one record per CDR3 protein. The sample records more than 450,000 distinct CDR3 sequences, 12% being singletons. Findings and caveats of the study: Persistent Graves' patients had lower TCR diversity than newly diagnosed ones.

This sample was shared with a second study, whose subject was T cells in Graves' hyperthyroidism and ophthalmopathy. As that report states: A median 6.5 months before onset, the model predicted ophthalmopathy.

The TCR sequence derives from a woman aged 30 to 39 with Graves disease. This sample comprised peripheral blood mononuclear cells (PBMCs), obtained at new diagnosis, from a patient treated with antithyroid drugs. This rearrangement joins TRBV5-1 to TRBJ1-3, with D unclear. CDR3 bases: TGCGCCAGCAGCTTTACATCGGGCTCTGGAAACACCATATATTTT. Residues: CASSFTSGSGNTIYF. Full variable domain (rest looked up from reference TRBV5-1 and TRBJ1-3): KAGVTQTPRYLIKTRGQQVTLSCSPISGHRSVSWYQQTPGQGLQFLFEYFSETQRNKGNFPGRFSGRQFSNSRSEMNVSTLELGDSALYLCASSFTSGSGNTIYFGEGSWLTVV.